This T cell receptor (beta chain) came from a study of CD8 T cells in ankylosing spondylitis. Study observations and caveats: The authors reported significant enrichment of disease-linked clones in matched ankylosing spondylitis synovial fluid.

This clonotype has a handful of counts. The antigen is unknown. Germline V CDR1 and CDR2: DFQATT, SNEGSKA (reference sequence). The CDR3 consists of 13 residues. V lost 6 bases to trimming and J lost 5 bases; unmatched junction nucleotides: 9. Each TCR beta library was made by quantitative 5'-RACE that incorporated molecular barcodes. TCRdb reanalysed the 5' RACE reads using MiXCR and keeps one entry per CDR3 protein. The sample carries about 270,000 distinct CDR3 sequences, roughly 32% recorded once. Sequenced material: blood, either unsorted or a sorted T cell fraction (not recorded which). The receptor's source is a male donor with ankylosing spondylitis or in good health (not recorded which). J is TRBJ2-5 and V is TRBV20-1; 7 nucleotides match TRBD1. CDR3 sequence (DNA): TGCAGTGCCCAGACGGGCAGGGGGGAGACCCAGTACTTC. Protein sequence: CSAQTGRGETQYF.